These 6 T cell receptor beta chains were sequenced from one sample in a study of identical twins. Each CDR3 protein gets one entry after TCRdb re-called the 5' RACE reads with MiXCR. The sample lists 450,000 or so distinct CDR3 sequences; more than 13% were seen once. These data are also associated with another study on yellow fever vaccine responses in identical twins.

The source material was CD4+ T cells sorted from blood. These receptors all come from a woman between 18 and 30 years old in good health.

This clonotype was seen repeatedly, ten times or more. The rearrangement links TRBV7-3 to TRBJ2-1; weak D call: TRBD1 (5 bases). Germline loops: CDR1 SGHTA, CDR2 FQGTGA. Trimming stripped 0 bases from V and 5 bases from J, with 5 bases between. The CDR3 sequence is 13 residues long. CDR3: CASSLTRDNEQFF. In DNA, the CDR3 is TGTGCCAGCAGCTTAACCAGGGACAATGAGCAGTTCTTC.

This clonotype came up a few times. This chain links TRBV27 with TRBJ2-1; D might be TRBD1 (6 bases). Germline-derived CDR1 and CDR2 are MNHEY and SMNVEV (reference sequence). Trimming took 2 bases from V and 6 from J, leaving 20 bases between them. This CDR3 region has 17 residues. The CDR3 region has the DNA TGTGCCAGCAGTTTAAGAACAGGGTCCTCTCGTCGCAATGAGCAGTTCTTC. Residues: CASSLRTGSSRRNEQFF.

This clonotype was detected only a few times. The gene calls are TRBV6-2 or TRBV6-3 and TRBJ1-2; the D is unclear. This CDR3 has 14 amino acids. V lost 4 bases, J lost 8 bases, and 17 bases lay in between. The germline CDR1 and CDR2 sequences are MNHEY and SVGEGT. Here the CDR3 DNA reads TGTGCCAGCAGTTCCTCGTGGGGAATTGGCGGCTACACCTTC. Translating it yields CASSSSWGIGGYTF.

The gene calls are TRBV12-3 or TRBV12-4 and TRBJ2-3; either TRBD1 or TRBD2 may supply D (6 bases each). This CDR3 spans 12 amino acids. V was pared by 11 bases and J by 4 bases, with 13 bases between. CDR3 sequence reads: CAGGQGPDTQYF. CDR3 nucleotide sequence: TGTGCCGGGGGGCAGGGGCCAGATACGCAGTATTTT.

The gene calls are TRBV27 and TRBJ2-1; D is perhaps TRBD2 (6 bases). CDR3 length: 12 residues. Trimming shortened V by 7 bases and J by 9 bases, and 13 bases separated the two germline ends. The germline gives CDR1 MNHEY, CDR2 SMNVEV (reference sequence). The CDR3, as DNA: TGTGCCAGCATGCGGCGGGGAGGTGAGCAGTTCTTC. Its translation is CASMRRGGEQFF.

The V gene is TRBV7-3, the J gene TRBJ1-1, with D perhaps TRBD1 (6 bases). Per the germline V gene, CDR1 is SGHTA and CDR2 is FQGTGA. The V end was cut by 1 base, the J end by 1 base, with 10 bases between. The CDR3 runs 15 residues. CDR3 DNA: TGTGCCAGCAGCTTAAAGGGGGTGCGGAACACTGAAGCTTTCTTT. It translates to CASSLKGVRNTEAFF.